This T cell receptor beta chain was sequenced during a study of cytomegalovirus exposure and HLA in healthy donors. At the level of the study: Later, an analysis reported that the 130 or so validation repertoires had used the same platform as the 666 first-cohort repertoires.

Produced via immunoSEQ multiplex PCR; TCRdb's table is partial and in-frame only. The data hold some 130,000 clones, with about nine tenths observed a single time. Overall study findings and caveats: Some TCR beta chains (about 180 of them) were listed as cytomegalovirus-associated. According to reports, the classifier identified cytomegalovirus status with high specificity and sensitivity. The tendency of first-cohort TCR clusters to co-occur in the roughly 110 validation repertoires emerged from a later analysis.

The CDR3 runs to 16 residues. Trimming shortened V by 0 bases and J by 7 bases, and 19 bases separated the two germline ends. Germline assignment: CDR1 SGHRS and CDR2 YFSETQ. About this clone itself: Its antigen is undetermined.

The chain recombines TRBV5-1 with TRBJ2-5, with D perhaps matching TRBD1 (5 bases). The sequenced material came from PBMCs. The receptor comes from a man younger than 35 in good health and CMV-seronegative. Here the CDR3 DNA reads TGCGCCAGCAGCTTGGAAGGGGCATACAACTCGGGGACCCAGTACTTC. As protein: CASSLEGAYNSGTQYF. Together with reference TRBV5-1 and TRBJ2-5, the CDR3 gives the full variable domain: KAGVTQTPRYLIKTRGQQVTLSCSPISGHRSVSWYQQTPGQGLQFLFEYFSETQRNKGNFPGRFSGRQFSNSRSEMNVSTLELGDSALYLCASSLEGAYNSGTQYFGPGTRLLVL.